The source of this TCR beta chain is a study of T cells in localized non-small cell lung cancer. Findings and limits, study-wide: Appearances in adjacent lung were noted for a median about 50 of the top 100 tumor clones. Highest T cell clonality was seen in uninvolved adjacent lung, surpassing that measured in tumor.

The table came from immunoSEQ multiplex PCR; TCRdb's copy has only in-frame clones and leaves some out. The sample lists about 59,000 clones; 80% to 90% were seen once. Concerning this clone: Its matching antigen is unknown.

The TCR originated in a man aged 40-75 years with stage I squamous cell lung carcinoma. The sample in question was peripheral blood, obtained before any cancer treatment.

CDR3 amino acids: CASRATTGSYNEQFF. DNA for the CDR3: TGTGCCAGCAGAGCCACAACCGGGTCCTACAATGAGCAGTTCTTC. This chain connects TRBV2 to TRBJ2-1; D is unresolved. Germline V lookup: CDR1 SNHLY, CDR2 FYNNEI. The V gene lost 6 bases and the J gene lost 1 base, with 13 bases spanning the gap. This CDR3 spans 15 amino acids.